This T cell receptor (beta chain) was profiled in a study of blood T cells in healthy people across ages. Primers used in a second PCR of about 7 to 12 cycles were a sample-barcoded 5' primer and a J-beta primer mix. TCRdb recomputed calls from the 5' RACE reads with MiXCR, one row per CDR3 protein. The table records approximately 810,000 distinct CDR3 sequences, under 35% of them present only once. Per germline, CDR1 SGHRS and CDR2 YFSETQ. The CDR3 sequence is 15 residues long. The germline V and J ends were trimmed by 3 bases and 5 bases, with 15 bases remaining between them. The chain joins TRBV5-1 to TRBJ2-1; a possible D gene is TRBD2 (5 bases). The source of this sequence is a woman older than 75 in good health. Sample: blood. In nucleotides, the CDR3 is TGCGCCAGCAGCTACCAGCCGGGGAGAGACAATGAGCAGTTCTTC. Its protein is CASSYQPGRDNEQFF.